This T cell receptor beta chain was recorded in a study of CD8 T cells in ankylosing spondylitis. Study results and limitations: A TCR beta motif made of fewer than ten highly homologous variants seemed typical of ankylosing spondylitis blood. The disease-linked clones had a CD8+ phenotype and low blood frequencies. Matched ankylosing spondylitis synovial fluid reportedly contained a significantly enriched population of disease-linked clones.

The TCR beta libraries were generated through quantitative 5'-RACE incorporating molecular barcodes. TCRdb reanalysed the 5' RACE reads using MiXCR and keeps one entry per CDR3 protein. The sample records 450,000 to 550,000 distinct CDR3 sequences, approximately 5% being singletons. This clonotype was seen many times. Its target is not known. This sequence was found in a male donor with ankylosing spondylitis. The sample taken for sequencing was blood, either unsorted or a sorted T cell fraction (not recorded which).

CDR3 bases: TGCAGTGCTAGAAAGGGACAGTTGTCTAACTATGGCTACACCTTC. It is translated as CSARKGQLSNYGYTF. The rearrangement joins TRBV20-1 to TRBJ1-2, with 7 bases matching TRBD1. Per germline, CDR1 DFQATT and CDR2 SNEGSKA (reference sequence). The CDR3 loop spans 15 amino acids. Trimming took 2 bases from V and 0 from J; bases not matched to a gene: 6.